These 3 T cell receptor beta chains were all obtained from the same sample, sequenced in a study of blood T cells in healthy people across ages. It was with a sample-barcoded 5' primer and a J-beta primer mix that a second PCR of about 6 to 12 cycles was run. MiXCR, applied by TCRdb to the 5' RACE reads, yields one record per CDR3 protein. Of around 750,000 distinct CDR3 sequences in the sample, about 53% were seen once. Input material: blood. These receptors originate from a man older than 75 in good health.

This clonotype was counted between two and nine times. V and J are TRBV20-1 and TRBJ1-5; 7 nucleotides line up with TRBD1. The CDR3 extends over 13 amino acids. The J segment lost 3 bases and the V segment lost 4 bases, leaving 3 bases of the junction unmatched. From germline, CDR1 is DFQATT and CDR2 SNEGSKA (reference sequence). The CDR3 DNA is TGCAGTGCTATGACAGGGATCAATCAGCCCCAGCATTTT. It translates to CSAMTGINQPQHF.

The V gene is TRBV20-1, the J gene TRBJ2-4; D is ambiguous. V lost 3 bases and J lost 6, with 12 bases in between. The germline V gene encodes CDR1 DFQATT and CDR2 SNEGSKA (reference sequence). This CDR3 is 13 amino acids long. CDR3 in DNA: TGCAGTGCTAGTTCAGGTTATGGAAACATTCAGTACTTC. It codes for CSASSGYGNIQYF.

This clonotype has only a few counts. The CDR3 nucleotides are TGCGCCAGCAGCCAAGGACCCTTAGCGGGAGTTAACTACGAGCAGTACTTC. Its protein is CASSQGPLAGVNYEQYF. The chain is built from TRBV4-1 and TRBJ2-7, with 9 bases identical to TRBD2. The CDR3 has 17 amino acids. With V trimmed by 1 base and J by 3 bases, 10 bases remained unmatched. The germline CDR1 and CDR2 sequences are MGHRA and YSYEKL.